A selection of T cell receptor beta chains follows, all from one sample in a study of T cell responses to AZD1222 COVID-19 vaccine. Produced via immunoSEQ multiplex PCR; TCRdb's table is partial and in-frame only. The sample lists about 130,000 clones; about nine tenths were seen once. The sample here was peripheral blood, taken on day 0 of AZD1222 vaccination. The receptor source for this set is an adult in good health. Both conserved end residues are part of each CDR3. Each record gives: CDR3 DNA, CDR3 protein, clone size, V gene, J gene, D gene. The D gene is left open where the match is weak. Only part of the rows carry a size: once, few, many, or a class if the clone is expanded.

CDR3 DNA: TGCGCCAGCAGCCAAGGGGTTACTAGCGGTGACTACGAGCAGTACTTC
CDR3 protein: CASSQGVTSGDYEQYF
clone size: few
V gene: TRBV4-3
J gene: TRBJ2-7
D gene: TRBD2

CDR3 DNA: TGTGCCAGCAGCCTCAACACTGAAGCTTTCTTT
CDR3 protein: CASSLNTEAFF
clone size: .
V gene: TRBV7-9
J gene: TRBJ1-1
D gene: .

CDR3 DNA: TGTGCCAGCAGCTTCGGGCCGGCGGGGACCCCTAGCACAGATACGCAGTATTTT
CDR3 protein: CASSFGPAGTPSTDTQYF
clone size: .
V gene: TRBV11-2
J gene: TRBJ2-3
D gene: .

CDR3 DNA: TGCGCCAGCAGCCAGGAAGACAGGGCCAATCAGCCCCAGCATTTT
CDR3 protein: CASSQEDRANQPQHF
clone size: .
V gene: TRBV4-1
J gene: TRBJ1-5
D gene: TRBD1

CDR3 DNA: TGTGCCAGCAGCCAAGACTCCGGATCAGGAAACACCATATATTTT
CDR3 protein: CASSQDSGSGNTIYF
clone size: .
V gene: TRBV3-1/TRBV3-2
J gene: TRBJ1-3
D gene: .

CDR3 DNA: TGCGCCAGCAGTGAGTCGGACAGGGGAAGCAATCAGCCCCAGCATTTT
CDR3 protein: CASSESDRGSNQPQHF
clone size: .
V gene: TRBV10-1
J gene: TRBJ1-5
D gene: TRBD1

CDR3 DNA: TGTGCCAGCAGCTTAGTTCCAGACGGGTGGGAATATGGCTACACCTTC
CDR3 protein: CASSLVPDGWEYGYTF
clone size: once
V gene: TRBV7-9
J gene: TRBJ1-2
D gene: .

CDR3 DNA: TGCGCCAGCAGTGTCCCTGGACTAGCGACCTACAATGAGCAGTTCTTC
CDR3 protein: CASSVPGLATYNEQFF
clone size: .
V gene: TRBV10-2
J gene: TRBJ2-1
D gene: TRBD2

CDR3 DNA: TGTGCCAGCAGCTTATATCTCCGGCAGGGAACCTCCTACGAGCAGTACTTC
CDR3 protein: CASSLYLRQGTSYEQYF
clone size: .
V gene: TRBV7-8
J gene: TRBJ2-7
D gene: .

CDR3 DNA: TGTGCCAGCAGTTTTCAAGGGGCGGAAAAACTGTTTTTT
CDR3 protein: CASSFQGAEKLFF
clone size: .
V gene: TRBV28
J gene: TRBJ1-4
D gene: .

CDR3 DNA: TGTGCCAGCAGTACGACGACTAGCGGATACACAGATACGCAGTATTTT
CDR3 protein: CASSTTTSGYTDTQYF
clone size: .
V gene: TRBV28
J gene: TRBJ2-3
D gene: TRBD2

CDR3 DNA: TGTGCCAGCAGTGACCTGACAGGGTTCGGAGAGACCCAGTACTTC
CDR3 protein: CASSDLTGFGETQYF
clone size: .
V gene: TRBV6-1
J gene: TRBJ2-5
D gene: TRBD1

CDR3 DNA: TGTGCCAGTAGTATCTCCGCGGGGGGCGGGAGCCGTCAGACCGTGGACATTCAGTACTTC
CDR3 protein: CASSISAGGGSRQTVDIQYF
clone size: .
V gene: TRBV19
J gene: TRBJ2-4
D gene: TRBD2

CDR3 DNA: TGTGCCAGCAGTCCGGGACAGGGGCGCACAGATACGCAGTATTTT
CDR3 protein: CASSPGQGRTDTQYF
clone size: .
V gene: TRBV28
J gene: TRBJ2-3
D gene: TRBD1

CDR3 DNA: TGTGCCAGCAGTCCCAGGGACACTGAAGCTTTCTTT
CDR3 protein: CASSPRDTEAFF
clone size: .
V gene: TRBV12-3/TRBV12-4
J gene: TRBJ1-1
D gene: .

CDR3 DNA: TGTGCCAGCTCACCCGGGATCGACGGGTCCTACGAGCAGTACTTC
CDR3 protein: CASSPGIDGSYEQYF
clone size: .
V gene: TRBV18
J gene: TRBJ2-7
D gene: .

CDR3 DNA: TGCGCCAGCGGGAGAGATCAGCCCCAGCATTTT
CDR3 protein: CASGRDQPQHF
clone size: .
V gene: TRBV5-1
J gene: TRBJ1-5
D gene: .

CDR3 DNA: TGTGCCAGCAGTTTATCTGACAGGGGTGAGCTGTTTTTT
CDR3 protein: CASSLSDRGELFF
clone size: .
V gene: TRBV28
J gene: TRBJ2-2
D gene: TRBD1

CDR3 DNA: TGTGCCAGCAGCCAAGTTGGTTCGGGGGTGGATACGCAGTATTTT
CDR3 protein: CASSQVGSGVDTQYF
clone size: .
V gene: TRBV14
J gene: TRBJ2-3
D gene: .

CDR3 DNA: TGTGCCAGCAGTTACTCGCAGGAGAACACTGAAGCTTTCTTT
CDR3 protein: CASSYSQENTEAFF
clone size: once
V gene: TRBV6-5
J gene: TRBJ1-1
D gene: .